This passage covers 31 T cell receptor beta chains from one sample sequenced in a study of T cell responses to AZD1222 COVID-19 vaccine. The data were produced by immunoSEQ multiplex PCR, yet TCRdb's version contains in-frame clones alone and is incomplete. Of around 200,000 clones listed, approximately 94% are singletons. The input for sequencing was peripheral blood, taken 28 days after the second AZD1222 dose. These receptors all come from an adult who received the AZD1222 COVID-19 vaccine.

The chain uses TRBV9 and TRBJ2-1; D uncertain. The germline V gene encodes CDR1 SGDLS and CDR2 YYNGEE. The CDR3 is 13 residues long. V gave up 1 base and J gave up 5 bases, with 7 bases separating them. The CDR3 DNA is TGTGCCAGCAGCGTAAGTAATAACAATGAGCAGTTCTTC. Translation: CASSVSNNNEQFF. The complete variable domain, with remaining parts taken from reference TRBV9 and TRBJ2-1, reads DSGVTQTPKHLITATGQRVTLRCSPRSGDLSVYWYQQSLDQGLQFLIQYYNGEERAKGNILERFSAQQFPDLHSELNLSSLELGDSALYFCASSVSNNNEQFFGPGTRLTVL.

CDR3 region: CASSAGQGRTNTEAFF. In nucleotides, the CDR3 is TGTGCCAGTAGTGCCGGACAGGGACGCACGAACACTGAAGCTTTCTTT. The gene calls are TRBV19 and TRBJ1-1; 8 nucleotides align to TRBD1. Trimming cost V 5 bases and J 1 base; bases outside gene matches: 9. The CDR3 consists of 16 residues. Germline V gene lookup returns CDR1 LNHDA and CDR2 SQIVND (reference sequence). Full variable domain (outside the CDR3, taken from reference TRBV19 and TRBJ1-1): DGGITQSPKYLFRKEGQNVTLSCEQNLNHDAMYWYRQDPGQGLRLIYYSQIVNDFQKGDIAEGYSVSREKKESFPLTVTSAQKNPTAFYLCASSAGQGRTNTEAFFGQGTRLTVV.

V is TRBV19 and J is TRBJ1-1, with D perhaps TRBD1 (5 bases). V was trimmed by 9 bases and J by 4 bases, leaving 18 bases between them. Per germline, CDR1 LNHDA and CDR2 SQIVND (reference sequence). The CDR3 sequence is 14 residues long. The CDR3 DNA follows: TGTGCCAGCCGGTATGGGGCGGGAGGCACTGAAGCTTTCTTT. Its translation is CASRYGAGGTEAFF.

The chain employs TRBV19 and TRBJ2-3, with no clear D. Germline V gene sequence: CDR1 LNHDA, CDR2 SQIVND (reference sequence). Trimming shortened V by 3 bases and J by 4 bases, and 8 bases separated the two germline ends. This CDR3 is 13 amino acids long. CDR3 loop: CASSIIAADTQYF. In nucleotides, the CDR3 is TGTGCCAGTAGTATCATTGCGGCAGATACGCAGTATTTT.

V and J are TRBV3-1 (or the pseudogene TRBV3-2) and TRBJ2-5; 7 nucleotides agree with TRBD2. The CDR3 totals 15 residues. From germline, CDR1 is LGHDT and CDR2 YNNKEL (reference sequence). The V gene end was trimmed by 0 bases and the J gene end by 5 bases; junction bases not matched to a gene: 6. The CDR3 loop is CASSQDAGVGETQYF. The CDR3 bases are TGTGCCAGCAGCCAAGATGCGGGAGTTGGGGAGACCCAGTACTTC.

V is TRBV5-5 and J is TRBJ2-6, with D uncertain. CDR1 is SGHKS, CDR2 YYEKEE, per germline (reference sequence). V was shortened by 2 bases and J by 0 bases, with 3 bases between the two germline ends. The CDR3 has 14 amino acids. The CDR3 DNA reads as TGTGCCAGCAGCTTAGCCTCTGGGGCCAACGTCCTGACTTTC. Its translation: CASSLASGANVLTF.

This chain links TRBV7-9 with TRBJ2-2; 10 bases are a match to TRBD2. The junction had 9 bases not matched to a gene; V was cut back by 5 bases and J by 0 bases. CDR3 length: 18 amino acids. Germline CDR1 reads SEHNR; CDR2 reads FQNEAQ (reference sequence). The CDR3 DNA sequence: TGTGCCAGCAGCGGGGAGAGCGGGGGGGCCGCGAACACCGGGGAGCTGTTTTTT. The encoded protein is CASSGESGGAANTGELFF.

The rearrangement links TRBV19 to TRBJ1-5; D call uncertain. V lost 0 bases and J lost 6, with 6 bases in between. The CDR3 length is 13 residues. Per germline, CDR1 LNHDA and CDR2 SQIVND (reference sequence). Here the CDR3 reads CASSIDLPQPQHF. CDR3 DNA: TGTGCCAGTAGTATAGATCTCCCTCAGCCCCAGCATTTT.

The chain combines TRBV7-8 with TRBJ2-7; D gene unclear. Germline assignment: CDR1 SGHVS and CDR2 FQNEAQ. Trimming shortened V by 1 base and J by 3 bases, and 16 bases separated the two germline ends. CDR3 size: 16 residues. The CDR3 here is CASSLGGLIRIYEQYF. Here the CDR3 DNA reads TGTGCCAGCAGCTTAGGGGGTCTTATTCGGATCTACGAGCAGTACTTC.

The chain has TRBV30 and TRBJ1-6, with D possibly matching TRBD1 (5 bases). Germline V gene data show CDR1 as GTSNPN and CDR2 as SVGIG (reference sequence). The germline V and J ends were trimmed by 0 bases and 7 bases, with 10 bases remaining between them. The CDR3 has 14 amino acids. The CDR3 DNA reads as TGTGCCTGGAGTGTTTCAGGGTTCAATTCACCCCTCCACTTT. It codes for CAWSVSGFNSPLHF. Together with reference TRBV30 and TRBJ1-6, the CDR3 gives the full variable domain: SQTIHQWPATLVQPVGSPLSLECTVEGTSNPNLYWYRQAAGRGLQLLFYSVGIGQISSEVPQNLSASRPQDRQFILSSKKLLLSDSGFYLCAWSVSGFNSPLHFGNGTRLTVT.

The CDR3 protein is CASSWGMPNEKLFF. The CDR3 DNA is TGTGCCAGCAGTTGGGGGATGCCTAATGAAAAACTGTTTTTT. J is TRBJ1-4 and V is TRBV28; a weak D match, TRBD1 (5 bases). CDR1 and CDR2 (germline): MDHEN, SYDVKM. This CDR3 has 14 residues. Trimming took off 4 bases at V and 3 bases at J, with 9 bases between the two ends.

The chain combines TRBV28 with TRBJ1-2; 8 nucleotides match TRBD1. J was trimmed by 4 bases and V by 3 bases; bases with no gene match: 7. Germline CDR1 is MDHEN and CDR2 is SYDVKM. The CDR3 runs 15 residues. DNA for the CDR3: TGTGCCAGCAGTTTTGGCAGGGGGCAGGGCTATGGCTACACCTTC. This translates into CASSFGRGQGYGYTF.

In this sample, this clone turned up once. The gene calls are TRBV7-9 and TRBJ2-3, with 10 bases that match TRBD2. J was trimmed by 0 bases and V by 6 bases; bases with no gene match: 15. Germline CDR1 SEHNR, CDR2 FQNEAQ (reference sequence). This CDR3 region has 19 residues. CDR3 bases: TGTGCCAGCAGTCTCCGGGCACGTAGCGGGGGGACCAGCACAGATACGCAGTATTTT. It yields the protein CASSLRARSGGTSTDTQYF.

In its sample, this clone was seen once. This sequence joins TRBV14 and TRBJ1-5; D uncertain. Germline CDR1 SGHDN, CDR2 FVKESK. The CDR3 runs 14 residues. V was clipped by 2 bases and J by 5 bases, with 10 bases between them. CDR3 loop: CASSQRGGDQPQHF. The CDR3 nucleotides are TGTGCCAGCAGCCAAAGAGGAGGAGATCAGCCCCAGCATTTT.

J is TRBJ1-5 and V is TRBV5-6; TRBD1 might be the D (5 bases). Trimming pared 6 bases from V and 5 bases from J, leaving 9 bases between. CDR1 SGHDT and CDR2 YYEEEE come from the germline V gene. The CDR3 runs 12 residues. The CDR3 reads CASIPGDQPQHF. CDR3 DNA sequence: TGTGCCAGCATCCCGGGGGATCAGCCCCAGCATTTT.

The chain is built from TRBV7-9 and TRBJ2-2; D remains unclear. Trimming removed 1 base from V and 4 bases from J, with 7 bases in between. This CDR3 contains 14 residues. Germline V gene lookup returns CDR1 SEHNR and CDR2 FQNEAQ (reference sequence). CDR3 DNA: TGTGCCAGCAGCTTAGAGGCAGTCACCGGGGAGCTGTTTTTT. It encodes CASSLEAVTGELFF.

The rearrangement uses TRBV27 and TRBJ2-1, with D perhaps TRBD2 (6 bases). Germline CDR1 MNHEY, CDR2 SMNVEV (reference sequence). Trimming shortened V by 5 bases and J by 4 bases, and 15 bases separated the two germline ends. This CDR3 contains 15 residues. In DNA form, the CDR3 reads TGTGCCAGCAGTGACAAAGGAGGGCGTTACAATGAGCAGTTCTTC. It translates to CASSDKGGRYNEQFF.

The chain employs TRBV4-3 and TRBJ2-4, with TRBD1 as a possible D gene (7 bases). The CDR3 loop spans 15 amino acids. Germline values: CDR1 LGHNA, CDR2 YSLEER. The V end was cut by 2 bases, the J end by 7 bases, with 15 bases between. The CDR3 sequence is CASSQNQGGANIQYF. The CDR3 DNA follows: TGCGCCAGCAGCCAAAATCAGGGGGGTGCGAACATTCAGTACTTC.

This clone was found a few times. The chain uses TRBV29-1 and TRBJ1-3; D is perhaps TRBD1 (5 bases). CDR3 length: 14 residues. Germline values: CDR1 SQVTM, CDR2 ANQGSEA. V lost 5 bases to trimming and J lost 0 bases, with 11 bases between them. CDR3: CSVFWGSSGNTIYF. Written as DNA, the CDR3 is TGCAGCGTTTTCTGGGGGTCCTCTGGAAACACCATATATTTT. The variable domain in full, with the rest retrieved from reference TRBV29-1 and TRBJ1-3, is SAVISQKPSRDICQRGTSLTIQCQVDSQVTMMFWYRQQPGQSLTLIATANQGSEATYESGFVIDKFPISRPNLTFSTLTVSNMSPEDSSIYLCSVFWGSSGNTIYFGEGSWLTVV.

DNA for the CDR3: TGTGCCAGCAGACAAGGGACGGGGGGCAGCAATCAGCCCCAGCATTTT. Translation gives CASRQGTGGSNQPQHF. The gene calls are TRBV27 and TRBJ1-5; perhaps TRBD1 as D (6 bases). V was trimmed by 6 bases and J by 1 base, leaving 16 bases between them. CDR1 is MNHEY, CDR2 SMNVEV, per germline (reference sequence). This CDR3 comprises 16 residues.

V and J are TRBV6-5 and TRBJ2-7; the match to TRBD1 covers 8 bases. CDR3 size: 14 residues. Germline V lookup: CDR1 MNHEY, CDR2 SVGAGI. The J segment lost 2 bases and the V segment lost 11 bases, leaving 11 bases of the junction unmatched. CDR3 sequence (DNA): TGTGCCGGAGTTGGGGACAGGACCCCCTACGAGCAGTACTTC. Translated, it gives CAGVGDRTPYEQYF.

The chain carries TRBV2 and TRBJ1-6; D not resolved. Germline V gives CDR1 SNHLY, CDR2 FYNNEI. Trimming shortened V by 6 bases and J by 9 bases, and 9 bases separated the two germline ends. CDR3 length: 12 residues. The CDR3 spells CASSLRVSPLHF. The CDR3 DNA is TGTGCCAGCAGCCTCAGAGTTTCACCCCTCCACTTT.

The chain uses TRBV6-5 and TRBJ1-1; 11 bases align to TRBD1. V lost 6 bases to trimming and J lost 13 bases; unmatched junction nucleotides: 4. The CDR3 loop spans 11 amino acids. Germline V gene lookup returns CDR1 MNHEY and CDR2 SVGAGI. CDR3 DNA: TGTGCCAGCAGGGACAGGGGGCTGGATTTCTTT. Encoded protein: CASRDRGLDFF.

This chain connects TRBV11-3 to TRBJ2-7, with D unclear. The germline V and J ends were trimmed by 5 bases and 1 base, with 6 bases remaining between them. The CDR3 totals 12 residues. Germline CDR1 reads SGHNT; CDR2 reads YENEEA. The CDR3 DNA is TGTGCCAGCAGCGCTGGGTCCTACGAGCAGTACTTC. Its translation is CASSAGSYEQYF.

The chain links TRBV7-2 to TRBJ2-2; a possible D gene is TRBD1 (5 bases). This CDR3 spans 14 amino acids. The V end lost 2 bases, the J end lost 1 base, and 5 bases lay between the germline ends. Germline assignment: CDR1 SGHTA and CDR2 FQGNSA. CDR3 loop: CASSLQGNTGELFF. As DNA, the CDR3 is TGTGCCAGCAGCTTACAGGGGAACACCGGGGAGCTGTTTTTT.

The chain has TRBV7-3 and TRBJ2-1, with a weak D call TRBD1 (5 bases). V dropped 8 bases and J dropped 2 bases, with 13 bases sitting between them. The germline CDR1 and CDR2 sequences are SGHTA and FQGTGA. CDR3 length: 14 residues. The CDR3 loop is CASGQGPPYNEQFF. CDR3 coding DNA: TGTGCCAGCGGGCAGGGCCCTCCCTACAATGAGCAGTTCTTC.

This sequence joins TRBV6-1 and TRBJ1-1; TRBD1 might be the D (5 bases). The CDR3 is made up of 17 amino acids. The germline V gene has CDR1 MNHNS and CDR2 SASEGT. V lost 2 bases to trimming and J lost 0 bases, with 16 bases between them. The DNA for the CDR3 is TGTGCCAGCAGTGAAAGGGGCCGTGGGTATATGAACACTGAAGCTTTCTTT. It specifies CASSERGRGYMNTEAFF.

The chain combines TRBV2 with TRBJ2-1, with D tentatively TRBD1 (5 bases). The CDR3 totals 14 residues. V lost 3 bases and J lost 1, with 7 bases in between. The germline CDR1 and CDR2 sequences are SNHLY and FYNNEI. The CDR3 spells CASSDRASYNEQFF. The CDR3 region has the DNA TGTGCCAGCAGTGACAGGGCGTCCTACAATGAGCAGTTCTTC.

V and J are TRBV6-2 or TRBV6-3 and TRBJ2-5, with a weak D call TRBD1 (6 bases). There are 15 residues in the CDR3. CDR1 MNHEY and CDR2 SVGEGT come from the germline V gene. Trimming stripped 4 bases from V and 2 bases from J, with 14 bases between. The CDR3 sequence: CASSSDRTEQETQYF. The CDR3 nucleotides are TGTGCCAGCAGTTCCGATCGGACAGAACAAGAGACCCAGTACTTC.

This chain links TRBV5-1 with TRBJ2-7, with 7 bases matching TRBD2. The CDR3 runs 15 residues. The ends lost 5 bases at V and 2 bases at J; junction bases unmatched: 10. Germline CDR1 SGHRS, CDR2 YFSETQ. DNA for the CDR3: TGCGCCAGCAGTTCGTCTGGCGGGAGTACCTACGAGCAGTACTTC. Amino acid sequence: CASSSSGGSTYEQYF.

This chain joins TRBV28 and TRBJ2-7; D might be TRBD1 (7 bases). The CDR3 is made up of 15 amino acids. Germline CDR1 and CDR2: MDHEN and SYDVKM. Trimming removed 7 bases from V and 3 bases from J, with 19 bases in between. The DNA of the CDR3 is TGTGCCAGCACCACGGGACAGACTAGAGTCTACGAGCAGTACTTC. It encodes CASTTGQTRVYEQYF.